Presented here are 22 T cell receptor beta chains from one specimen sequenced in a study of T cells expressing NK-cell markers. TCRdb reprocessed the 5' RACE reads, keeping one entry per CDR3 protein, no DNA. There are 150,000 to 160,000 distinct CDR3 sequences in the sample, with 30% to 45% held by the top ten. The sample taken for sequencing was blood T cells: a sorted CD56 or NKG2C T cell subset, CD4+ or CD8+ T cells, or bulk PBMC T cells (not recorded which). The origin of the receptors is a woman in her fifties or sixties in good health.

V and J are TRBV9 and TRBJ2-2; the TCRdb D gene call, TRBD1, has no DNA to confirm it. The V gene's germline CDR1 is SGDLS and CDR2 YYNGEE. This CDR3 has 15 residues. This CDR3 is CASSVEQGATGELFF.

This rearrangement joins TRBV7-2 to TRBJ2-5; no DNA is available, so the TRBD1 call from TCRdb remains unchecked. The CDR3 has 17 residues. Germline values: CDR1 SGHTA, CDR2 FQGNSA. This chain's CDR3 is CASSFPEPGSPKETQYF.

This rearrangement joins TRBV12-3 or TRBV12-4 to TRBJ2-7; the TCRdb D gene call, TRBD2, has no DNA to confirm it. The CDR3 spans 14 residues. The CDR3 here is CASSLGTFNYEQYF.

V and J are TRBV7-9 and TRBJ1-5. Germline V gene sequence: CDR1 SEHNR, CDR2 FQNEAQ (reference sequence). CDR3 length: 11 residues. CDR3 in amino acids: CASRRTGPQHF.

CDR3 residues: CATSRDSSGVYNEQFF. The chain recombines TRBV15 with TRBJ2-1; there is no DNA to check the TCRdb D call of TRBD2. This CDR3 has 16 residues. Germline assignment: CDR1 LNHNV and CDR2 YYDKDF (reference sequence). Using reference TRBV15 and TRBJ2-1 for the parts outside the CDR3, the full variable domain is DAMVIQNPRYQVTQFGKPVTLSCSQTLNHNVMYWYQQKSSQAPKLLFHYYDKDFNNEADTPDNFQSRRPNTSFCFLDIRSPGLGDTAMYLCATSRDSSGVYNEQFFGPGTRLTVL.

The rearrangement joins TRBV20-1 to TRBJ2-1; the D call of TRBD1 rests on TCRdb alone, since no DNA is present to check it. This CDR3 has 14 residues. Germline-derived CDR1 and CDR2 are DFQATT and SNEGSKA (reference sequence). CDR3: CSASDRGRFYEQFF.

The chain carries TRBV4-2 and TRBJ2-3. There are 14 residues in the CDR3. CDR1 and CDR2 (germline): LGHNA, YNFKEQ. The CDR3 here is CASSQEEAWWTQYF.

The chain has TRBV27 and TRBJ2-1; TCRdb proposes TRBD1, but this gene call is untestable without DNA. The germline CDR1 and CDR2 sequences are MNHEY and SMNVEV (reference sequence). The CDR3 covers 15 residues. CDR3: CASQIYSGSPLEQFF.

The rearrangement uses TRBV12-3 or TRBV12-4 and TRBJ2-1; the D call of TRBD1 rests on TCRdb alone, since no DNA is present to check it. This CDR3 region has 15 residues. CDR3: CASTPQAQVAREQFF.

The J gene is TRBJ1-5, the V gene TRBV13; TCRdb selects TRBD1, and the lack of DNA leaves this call unchecked. The germline gives CDR1 PRHDT, CDR2 FYEKMQ (reference sequence). This CDR3 is built from 14 residues. This chain's CDR3 is CASSLGPLNQPQHF.

The chain recombines TRBV6-6 with TRBJ2-7; lacking DNA, the TRBD1 call made by TCRdb goes unchecked. The CDR3 has 13 amino acids. The germline V gene has CDR1 MNHNY and CDR2 SVGAGI (reference sequence). CDR3 amino acids: CASSSGEPYEQYF.

The chain couples TRBV21-1 to TRBJ2-5; TCRdb gives TRBD1 as the D gene, but with no DNA this cannot be confirmed. TRBV21-1 is reported as a pseudogene. This CDR3 comprises 20 residues. This chain's CDR3 is CASSKDAEPPRDSHQETQYF.

The chain joins TRBV27 to TRBJ2-5; the D gene TCRdb calls, TRBD2, cannot be checked with no DNA. CDR3 length equals 14 residues. Germline values: CDR1 MNHEY, CDR2 SMNVEV (reference sequence). CDR3 loop: CASSTLPGQETQYF.

The V gene is TRBV6-5, the J gene TRBJ2-1. The CDR3 spans 15 residues. Germline-derived CDR1 and CDR2 are MNHEY and SVGAGI. CDR3 sequence: CASSYSTATYNEQFF.

The rearrangement joins TRBV5-6 to TRBJ2-3; without DNA, the TCRdb call of TRBD2 cannot be checked. The CDR3 is made up of 16 amino acids. CDR1 SGHDT and CDR2 YYEEEE come from the germline V gene. The CDR3 is CASSWTGALLGDTQYF.

This chain uses TRBV6-1 with TRBJ1-1; TCRdb gives TRBD1 as the D gene, but with no DNA this cannot be confirmed. Germline V CDR1 and CDR2: MNHNS, SASEGT. The CDR3 runs 13 residues. CDR3 region: CASSEFRGTEAFF.

The V and J genes are TRBV7-8 and TRBJ2-1; TCRdb returns TRBD1, unconfirmable since there is no DNA. The CDR3 covers 15 residues. Looked up from germline, CDR1 is SGHVS and CDR2 is FQNEAQ. The CDR3 is CASSLPWDTLNEQFF.

Here the CDR3 reads CASGWDGYNSPLHF. The V gene is TRBV12-3 or TRBV12-4, the J gene TRBJ1-6; TCRdb's assignment of TRBD1 cannot be checked, as there is no DNA. There are 14 residues in the CDR3.

This sequence joins TRBV9 and TRBJ2-2; TCRdb returns TRBD1, unconfirmable since there is no DNA. The CDR3 has 14 residues. Germline V gene data show CDR1 as SGDLS and CDR2 as YYNGEE. The CDR3: CASSVRGNTGELFF. The whole variable domain, filled in from reference TRBV9 and TRBJ2-2, reads DSGVTQTPKHLITATGQRVTLRCSPRSGDLSVYWYQQSLDQGLQFLIQYYNGEERAKGNILERFSAQQFPDLHSELNLSSLELGDSALYFCASSVRGNTGELFFGEGSRLTVL.

J is TRBJ1-1 and V is TRBV2; TCRdb lists TRBD1, though no DNA is available to test this call. Germline CDR1 is SNHLY and CDR2 is FYNNEI. CDR3 length: 12 amino acids. The CDR3 loop reads CASKQGYTEAFF.

The rearrangement uses TRBV11-3 and TRBJ2-1; TCRdb's D call of TRBD1 is untestable without DNA. Germline V CDR1 and CDR2: SGHNT, YENEEA. This CDR3 contains 15 residues. The CDR3 loop reads CASSRPQGWGNEQFF.

The chain is built from TRBV20-1 and TRBJ1-3. The CDR3 covers 15 residues. Looked up from germline, CDR1 is DFQATT and CDR2 is SNEGSKA (reference sequence). The CDR3 reads CSAPEVGDSGNTIYF.